This T cell receptor (beta chain) was identified in a study of T-cell reconstitution after alpha-beta-depleted transplantation in children. Notes on the study in general: Several patients had high TCRbeta diversity at day 60; it came from surviving recipient T cells and thymic progenitors. From newly produced T cells came most of the T-cell counts and diversity one year after transplant. Several hundred expanded graft clones reportedly gave rise to the alpha-beta T cells present about two months after transplant.

The table lists this clonotype with a few counts. The antigen is unknown. The trim removed 5 bases at V and 3 bases at J, leaving 3 bases unmatched. This CDR3 comprises 15 residues. This sample's TCRbeta library carried unique molecular identifier barcodes. TCRdb independently ran MiXCR on the PCR reads; one entry per CDR3 protein. The sample has 60,000 to 85,000 distinct CDR3 sequences, around 18% seen once. The sample was PBMCs, mostly from graft donor cells, taken 360 days after TCRalphabeta/CD19-depleted stem cell transplant. The receptor's source is a male patient aged 2 to 9 who had a stem cell transplant for acute lymphoblastic leukemia, so the T cells may come from the graft donor. The chain links TRBV12-3 or TRBV12-4 to TRBJ1-6, with 8 bases identical to TRBD1. CDR3: CASSPGTGYNSPLHF. The CDR3 nucleotides read TGTGCCAGCAGTCCCGGGACAGGCTATAATTCACCCCTCCACTTT.